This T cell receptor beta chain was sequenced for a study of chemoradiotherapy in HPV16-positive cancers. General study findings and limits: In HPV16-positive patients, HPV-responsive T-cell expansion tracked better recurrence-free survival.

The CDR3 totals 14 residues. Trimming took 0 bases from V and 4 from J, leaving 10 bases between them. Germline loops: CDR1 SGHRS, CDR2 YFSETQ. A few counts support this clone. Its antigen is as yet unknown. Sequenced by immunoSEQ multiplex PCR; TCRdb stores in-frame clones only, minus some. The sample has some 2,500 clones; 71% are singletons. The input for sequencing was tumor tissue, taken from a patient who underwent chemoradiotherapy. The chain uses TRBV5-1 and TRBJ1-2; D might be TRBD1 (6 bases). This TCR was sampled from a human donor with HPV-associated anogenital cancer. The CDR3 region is CASSLGTGFYGYTF. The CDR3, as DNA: TGCGCCAGCAGCTTGGGCACAGGGTTCTATGGCTACACCTTC.